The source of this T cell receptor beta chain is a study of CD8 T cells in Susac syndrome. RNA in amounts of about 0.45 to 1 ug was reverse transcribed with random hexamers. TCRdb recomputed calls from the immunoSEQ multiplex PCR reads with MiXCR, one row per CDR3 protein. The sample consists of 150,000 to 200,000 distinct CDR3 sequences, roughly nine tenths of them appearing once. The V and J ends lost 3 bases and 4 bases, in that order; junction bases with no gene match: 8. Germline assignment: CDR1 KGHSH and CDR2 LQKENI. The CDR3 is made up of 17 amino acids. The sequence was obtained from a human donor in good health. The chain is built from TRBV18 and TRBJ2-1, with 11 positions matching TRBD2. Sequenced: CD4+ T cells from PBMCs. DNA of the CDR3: TGTGCCAGCTCACCCAGATCGGGACTAGCGGTGTACAATGAGCAGTTCTTC. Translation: CASSPRSGLAVYNEQFF.